The rows below give T cell receptor beta chains drawn from one sample of a study of response to subunit inactivated influenza vaccine. Via MiXCR, TCRdb re-called the RT-PCR reads, giving one row per CDR3 protein. The table lists about 570,000 distinct CDR3 sequences, around 11% of them singletons. Another study also made use of these data, one on T cells expressing NK-cell markers.

Specimen: PBMCs from blood, collected on the day of vaccination. The receptors were gathered from a man aged 45-60 years who received an inactivated influenza vaccine. CDR3s include the opening cysteine and the closing phenylalanine or tryptophan. A D gene is named only where the DNA matches it firmly. Part of the rows lack a size; the others show once, few, many or a class for expanded clones.

.,TRBV15,.,TRBJ2-5,CATSRVKFQETQYF,TGTGCCACCAGCAGAGTAAAGTTCCAAGAGACCCAGTACTTC
many,TRBV9,.,TRBJ1-3,CASSRVVENTIYF,TGTGCCAGCAGCAGGGTCGTCGAAAACACCATATATTTT
.,TRBV11-2,TRBD2,TRBJ2-1,CASSLEGGGAFYNEQFF,TGTGCCAGCAGCTTAGAGGGCGGGGGGGCTTTTTACAATGAGCAGTTCTTC
.,TRBV7-8,.,TRBJ2-1,CASSLSAGISYNEQFF,TGTGCCAGCAGCTTAAGCGCCGGTATTTCCTACAATGAGCAGTTCTTC
many,TRBV12-3/TRBV12-4,.,TRBJ2-2,CASTWQAGTGELFF,TGTGCCAGCACCTGGCAGGCCGGCACCGGGGAGCTGTTTTTT
few,TRBV7-6,TRBD1,TRBJ2-3,CASSQGVARTDTQYF,TGTGCCAGCAGTCAGGGGGTCGCCCGCACAGATACGCAGTATTTT
.,TRBV30,.,TRBJ1-2,CAWSPFGRQSGGYGYTF,TGTGCCTGGAGCCCATTCGGGAGACAATCTGGAGGCTATGGCTACACCTTC
.,TRBV4-3,TRBD2,TRBJ2-3,CASSSRTSGRAGADTQYF,TGCGCCAGCAGCTCCCGGACTAGCGGGAGGGCCGGGGCAGATACGCAGTATTTT
few,TRBV7-9,.,TRBJ2-1,CASTPGAGGTFF,TGTGCCAGCACCCCCGGAGCCGGAGGAACGTTCTTC
.,TRBV2,.,TRBJ2-1,CASSDPLHSYNEQFF,TGTGCCAGCAGTGACCCCTTGCATTCCTACAATGAGCAGTTCTTC
.,TRBV11-2,TRBD2,TRBJ2-3,CASSVPGLSTDTQYF,TGTGCCAGCAGCGTACCGGGACTAAGCACAGATACGCAGTATTTT
few,TRBV7-2,TRBD1,TRBJ1-6,CASSLVGTGYNSPLHF,TGTGCCAGCAGCTTAGTAGGGACAGGATATAATTCACCCCTCCACTTT
.,TRBV6-2/TRBV6-3,.,TRBJ2-7,CASFSSAHEQYF,TGTGCCAGCTTTTCATCGGCTCATGAGCAGTACTTC
few,TRBV29-1,.,TRBJ1-1,CSVLGGTEAFF,TGCAGCGTTCTGGGAGGCACTGAAGCTTTCTTT
few,TRBV6-2/TRBV6-3,.,TRBJ2-3,CATTPDRRSQYRTDTQYF,TGTGCCACCACCCCCGACCGGAGATCACAATATCGCACAGATACGCAGTATTTT
.,TRBV27,TRBD1,TRBJ2-3,CASRMKPGQGPHTQYF,TGTGCCAGCAGGATGAAGCCGGGACAGGGTCCCCATACGCAGTATTTT
many,TRBV12-3/TRBV12-4,TRBD1,TRBJ2-3,CASSDRGYTQYF,TGTGCCAGCAGTGACAGGGGATATACGCAGTATTTT
.,TRBV7-2,.,TRBJ2-5,CASSLGSSRETQYF,TGTGCCAGCAGCTTAGGATCCAGCCGGGAGACCCAGTACTTC
.,TRBV27,.,TRBJ2-7,CANLKSSYEQYF,TGTGCCAACCTCAAGAGCAGCTACGAGCAGTACTTC
few,TRBV24-1,TRBD1,TRBJ2-7,CATSDPGTGGGEQYF,TGTGCCACCAGTGATCCCGGGACAGGGGGCGGCGAGCAGTACTTC
many,TRBV29-1,TRBD2,TRBJ2-7,CSVTGQGAGTSGYEQYF,TGCAGCGTTACCGGACAGGGTGCGGGGACTAGCGGCTACGAGCAGTACTTC
few,TRBV5-6,.,TRBJ2-1,CASSFGYGYNEQFF,TGTGCCAGCAGCTTTGGTTACGGGTACAATGAGCAGTTCTTC
few,TRBV5-1,.,TRBJ2-7,CASSGTNYEQYF,TGCGCCAGCAGCGGGACAAACTACGAGCAGTACTTC
.,TRBV7-9,TRBD2,TRBJ2-7,CASSLGGLAVQYF,TGTGCCAGCAGCTTAGGTGGACTAGCAGTGCAGTACTTC
.,TRBV28,TRBD1,TRBJ2-5,CASSLGQGELQETQYF,TGTGCCAGCAGCCTGGGACAGGGGGAGCTCCAAGAGACCCAGTACTTC
many,TRBV5-1,.,TRBJ2-5,CASSRKQETQYF,TGCGCCAGCAGCAGGAAACAAGAGACCCAGTACTTC
once,TRBV6-2/TRBV6-3,.,TRBJ2-5,CASSYSIKAYQGTQYF,TGTGCCAGCAGTTACTCGATAAAGGCGTATCAGGGGACCCAGTACTTC
.,TRBV12-3/TRBV12-4,.,TRBJ2-3,CASSFQGPADTQYF,TGTGCCAGCAGTTTTCAGGGACCGGCGGATACGCAGTATTTT
.,TRBV20-1,.,TRBJ1-1,CSARVWEGNTEAFF,TGCAGTGCTAGAGTATGGGAAGGGAACACTGAAGCTTTCTTT